The sequence of this T cell receptor (beta chain) was determined in a study of T cells after yellow fever vaccination (dated by TCRdb to about 2019). Study-wide context: The SMART-Seq v4 Ultra Low Input RNA kit was used to prepare libraries from fractions with low cell numbers. Two healthy male donors, one aged 18 to 29 and one aged 30 to 40 years, made up the cohort. Blood was drawn at multiple timepoints before and after primary and secondary immunization, with bulk PBMC replicates and cell subsets isolated. To follow T-cell clones before and after primary and booster YFV17D yellow fever vaccination, bulk TCR alpha and beta repertoires were sequenced over time.

The count of this clonotype is one. Its antigen remains undetermined. One end of the junction does not line up with germline, which may come from a read error. TCR cDNA was synthesized by 5'RACE template switching, which introduced a universal primer site and unique molecular identifiers. Priming for cDNA synthesis came from both the TCR alpha and TCR beta constant segments. Library amplification used two PCR steps, and the second PCR step added sample barcodes and sequencing adapters. Libraries were sequenced on Illumina HiSeq 2500 (2x100 bp) or NovaSeq (2x150 bp). The study's processing was this. MIGEC was used to demultiplex reads and collapse the reads into UMI consensus sequences, and MiXCR was used for V(D)J alignment. Vaccine-responding clonotypes were identified with edgeR using replicate PBMC samples, with FDR below 0.01 and a log2 fold change above 5 up to day 15 being required. Each bulk clonotype was labeled CD4 or CD8 based on which sequenced repertoire, CD4 or CD8, contained the clonotype at higher abundance. TCRdb trimmed the raw reads at Q25, called clones with MiXCR and kept productive beta chains. Identical CDR3 proteins give one entry, which carries the most common genes and DNA. The V and J calls reflect TCRdb's pipeline rather than the authors' work. This sample is represented by 200,000 to 300,000 distinct CDR3 sequences; approximately 6.8% of them were singletons. The ten largest clones take up around 1% of the sample.

Taken from cysteine to phenylalanine, the CDR3 has 16 residues. Kept here is only the CDR3 DNA, which spans 48 bases and is read in frame from base 1. CDR1 and CDR2, looked up from the germline V gene (reference sequence), are DFQATT and SNEGSKA. This specimen's treatment or condition label, per the study, means: live attenuated yellow fever vaccine strain. A standard Ficoll-Paque protocol was used to isolate PBMCs from peripheral blood. Dynabeads CD4 and CD8 positive selection kits were used to isolate CD4 and CD8 T-cell fractions. TriZol was used to extract RNA from bulk PBMCs, from CD4 and CD8 fractions, and from dextramer-positive and dextramer-negative fractions. General findings and caveats noted by the study authors: Because the study included only two donors, the extent to which the findings can be generalized is limited. Computational filtering was needed because FACS-sorted repertoires could contain abundant contaminating clonotypes from the bulk population. After the booster, most of the clones that had expanded following primary vaccination were detected again (almost 98% of CD4 and around 90% of CD8), which suggests that memory was broadly maintained. A small share of clonotypes occurred in both CD4 and CD8 compartments, likely arising from convergent recombination. Compared with the primary T-cell response, the secondary T-cell response was faster but weaker, reaching its peak on day 5 rather than on day 15.

The clonotype was recovered from a man aged 25-45 years who received the YFV17D yellow fever vaccine. The source material was CD4+ T cells sorted from PBMCs, sampled on the day of the yellow fever booster vaccination. The chain couples TRBV20-1 to TRBJ2-7; possibly the D gene is TRBD2, per 5 matching bases. CDR3 loop: CCAKSTVPGSSYEQYF. The DNA sequence reads TGCTGTGCTAAGAGTACGGTCCCGGGATCCTCCTACGAGCAGTACTTC.